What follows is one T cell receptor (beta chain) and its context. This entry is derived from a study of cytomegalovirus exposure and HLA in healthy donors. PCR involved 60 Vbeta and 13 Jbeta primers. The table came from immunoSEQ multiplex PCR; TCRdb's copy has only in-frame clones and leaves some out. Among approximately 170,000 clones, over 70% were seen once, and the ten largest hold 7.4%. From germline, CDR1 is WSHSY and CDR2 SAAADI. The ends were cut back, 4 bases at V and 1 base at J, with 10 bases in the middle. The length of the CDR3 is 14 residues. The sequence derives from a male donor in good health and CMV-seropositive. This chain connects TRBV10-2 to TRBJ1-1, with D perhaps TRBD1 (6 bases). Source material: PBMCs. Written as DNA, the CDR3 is TGCGCCAGCAGTGGCAGACAGGAGAACACTGAAGCTTTCTTT. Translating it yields CASSGRQENTEAFF.